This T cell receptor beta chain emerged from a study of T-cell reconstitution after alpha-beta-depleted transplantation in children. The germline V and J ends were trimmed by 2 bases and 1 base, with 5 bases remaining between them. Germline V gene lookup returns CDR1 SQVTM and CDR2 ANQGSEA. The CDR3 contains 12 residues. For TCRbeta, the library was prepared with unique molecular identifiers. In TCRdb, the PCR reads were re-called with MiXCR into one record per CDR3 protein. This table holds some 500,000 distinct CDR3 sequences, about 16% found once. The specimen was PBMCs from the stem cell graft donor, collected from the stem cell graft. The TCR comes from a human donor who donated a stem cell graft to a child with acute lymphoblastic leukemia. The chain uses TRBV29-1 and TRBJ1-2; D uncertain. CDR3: CSVEIGNYGYTF. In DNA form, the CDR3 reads TGCAGCGTTGAAATCGGTAACTATGGCTACACCTTC.